This T cell receptor beta chain was identified in a study of beta chain features in type 1 diabetes. Concerning this clone: Its antigen is unknown.

As every portion of the isolated RNA was reverse transcribed, the sequencing read expressed TCRB transcripts. The table came from immunoSEQ multiplex PCR; TCRdb's copy has only in-frame clones and leaves some out. The profile shows around 250,000 clones, 14% of them singletons. Study observations and caveats: PCR might show a preference for shorter templates, equally across patients and controls. Sequencing used cDNA, and cells with high TCR expression could therefore be over-represented. More deletions and fewer insertions at VDJ junctions were found in patients with type 1 diabetes.

V trimming: 6 bases; J trimming: 8 bases; junction bases outside the gene matches: 11. This CDR3 has 15 residues. The germline CDR1 and CDR2 sequences are SGHDT and YYEEEE. The sequenced sample consisted of naive CD4+ T cells from blood. The TCR comes from a woman aged 40 to 50 in good health. The genes are TRBV5-6 and TRBJ1-4, with 9 bases aligning to TRBD1. The CDR3 DNA sequence: TGTGCCAGCAATCTACCGGGACAGGGTGAAGAAAAACTGTTTTTT. This gives the protein CASNLPGQGEEKLFF.